This TCR beta chain emerged from a study of blood T cell repertoires in COVID-19. Turning to the study itself: Some COVID-19 samples were acute and others convalescent; all came from the United States, Italy and Spain. The analysed material was cDNA or gDNA that came from T cells, B-cell-depleted T cells, or PBMCs.

In the source study's methods: Nucleated cell number was recorded as an estimate derived from reference gene primer amplification. Using immunoSEQ multiplex PCR, the repertoire was profiled, and TCRdb retains in-frame clones only, with some absent. From that table come the V and J calls and clone size; the DNA was used to work out D and trimming. Of tens of thousands of clones listed, roughly 78% are singletons. This clone was seen only once. Trimming took 2 bases from V and 5 from J; bases not matched to a gene: 4. Germline V lookup: CDR1 SQVTM, CDR2 ANQGSEA. CDR3 size: 13 residues. This chain joins TRBV29-1 and TRBJ2-5, with 8 nucleotides matching TRBD1. This receptor was identified in a man aged 45-65 years with active or convalescent COVID-19. The sequenced material came from peripheral blood. CDR3: CSVEIRGRETQYF. CDR3 coding DNA: TGCAGCGTTGAAATCAGGGGGCGGGAGACCCAGTACTTC.